This T cell receptor beta chain was recorded in a study of blood T cell repertoires in COVID-19. The CDR3 contains 15 residues. The junction had 2 bases not matched to a gene; V was cut back by 0 bases and J by 1 base. The V gene's germline CDR1 is LGHNA and CDR2 YNFKEQ. As processed by the authors: Reference gene primer amplification gave estimated nucleated cell counts. Assay: immunoSEQ multiplex PCR; the TCRdb copy retains only in-frame clones and omits some. V, J and clone size are those of that table, while D and trimming were read from the DNA. The sample lists around 84,000 clones, 80% seen once, with about 12% in the top ten.

J is TRBJ2-7 and V is TRBV4-2, with 8 bases matching TRBD1. The receptor was isolated from a middle-aged woman with active or convalescent COVID-19. The source material was peripheral blood. CDR3 in amino acids: CASSQEDRASYEQYF. For the CDR3, the DNA is TGTGCCAGCAGCCAAGAGGACAGGGCTTCCTACGAGCAGTACTTC.